The 31 T cell receptor beta chains given below trace back to one sample, sequenced in a study of cytomegalovirus exposure and HLA in healthy donors. PCR was performed using 60 Vbeta and 13 Jbeta primers. The repertoire was sequenced with immunoSEQ multiplex PCR; TCRdb's copy has only in-frame clones and lacks some. The sample holds 95,000 to 100,000 clones; more than 60% are singletons and the top ten take 7% to 9%. Specimen: PBMCs. These TCRs come from a human donor in good health.

This chain uses TRBV2 with TRBJ2-1; TRBD2 matches 14 bases. Germline values: CDR1 SNHLY, CDR2 FYNNEI. Unmatched junction bases numbered 3, after V lost 6 bases and J lost 8 bases. This CDR3 comprises 14 residues. As DNA, the CDR3 is TGTGCCAGCAGGGGGACTAGCGGGAGTCATGAGCAGTTCTTC. It codes for CASRGTSGSHEQFF.

The rearrangement joins TRBV19 to TRBJ2-5; 9 nucleotides match TRBD2. With 3 bases clipped from V and 1 base from J, the junction kept 3 bases outside the gene matches. The CDR3 totals 15 residues. The germline V gene encodes CDR1 LNHDA and CDR2 SQIVND (reference sequence). In DNA form, the CDR3 reads TGTGCCAGTAGTATTCAACTAGCGGGCCAAGAGACCCAGTACTTC. Translating gives CASSIQLAGQETQYF.

The chain carries TRBV4-3 and TRBJ2-7; 8 bases map to TRBD2. Trimming cost V 4 bases and J 2 bases; bases outside gene matches: 7. Germline V gene lookup returns CDR1 LGHNA and CDR2 YSLEER. This CDR3 is built from 15 residues. The CDR3 DNA is TGCGCCAGCAGCCCGACGGGGGGGAGTGCCTACGAGCAGTACTTC. This encodes CASSPTGGSAYEQYF.

This chain uses TRBV10-3 with TRBJ2-3; D unresolved. The V end lost 3 bases, the J end lost 0 bases, and 10 bases lay between the germline ends. This CDR3 spans 15 amino acids. Germline assignment: CDR1 ENHRY and CDR2 SYGVKD. Here the CDR3 DNA reads TGTGCCATCAGTGATTCAGTGGCCAGCACAGATACGCAGTATTTT. This encodes CAISDSVASTDTQYF.

The chain links TRBV6-6 to TRBJ2-7; the D is unclear. This CDR3 has 13 amino acids. Germline loops: CDR1 MNHNY, CDR2 SVGAGI (reference sequence). Trimming took 1 base from V and 3 from J, leaving 7 bases between them. The CDR3 here is CASSYFLSYEQYF. The DNA for the CDR3 is TGTGCCAGCAGTTACTTCCTTAGCTACGAGCAGTACTTC.

In its sample, this clone was seen a few times. The gene calls are TRBV4-3 and TRBJ2-5; 10 bases fit TRBD1. Per germline, CDR1 LGHNA and CDR2 YSLEER. After removal of 4 bases from V and 3 bases from J, the junction contained 2 bases not matched to a gene. The CDR3 has 14 residues. The CDR3 spells CASSPGTGEETQYF. DNA for the CDR3: TGCGCCAGCAGCCCCGGGACAGGGGAAGAGACCCAGTACTTC.

CDR3 DNA: TGCGCCAGCAGCCGAGGGGGGGCCGGCACAGATACGCAGTATTTT. Translating it yields CASSRGGAGTDTQYF. V usage is TRBV5-1 and J usage is TRBJ2-3; D possibly corresponds to TRBD2 (7 bases). With 4 bases removed from V and 1 base from J, the gap between germline ends came to 13 bases. Germline V CDR1 and CDR2: SGHRS, YFSETQ. This CDR3 contains 15 residues.

The rearrangement uses TRBV9 and TRBJ2-1, with 9 bases lining up with TRBD2. CDR3 length: 16 amino acids. V dropped 0 bases and J dropped 3; count of bases not matched to a gene: 4. Germline CDR1 SGDLS, CDR2 YYNGEE. The CDR3 DNA reads as TGTGCCAGCAGCGTAGTCGGAGCGGGGGGCTACAATGAGCAGTTCTTC. It is translated as CASSVVGAGGYNEQFF.

In its sample, this clone was seen a few times. This chain uses TRBV2 with TRBJ1-6; possible D gene TRBD1, 5 bases. The germline V gene encodes CDR1 SNHLY and CDR2 FYNNEI. This CDR3 is built from 16 residues. Trimming removed 8 bases from V and 0 bases from J, with 14 bases in between. The CDR3 spells CASLSSDSSYNSPLHF. CDR3 in DNA: TGTGCCAGCTTGTCATCTGACAGCTCCTATAATTCACCCCTCCACTTT.

This sequence joins TRBV29-1 and TRBJ2-1; 11 nucleotides agree with TRBD2. This CDR3 contains 13 residues. V lost 4 bases to trimming and J lost 7 bases; unmatched junction nucleotides: 3. CDR1 and CDR2 (germline): SQVTM, ANQGSEA. The CDR3 DNA is TGCAGCGTTGTGCTAGCGGGAGGAAATGAGCAGTTCTTC. Protein sequence: CSVVLAGGNEQFF.

V usage is TRBV7-9 and J usage is TRBJ1-1; tentative D call: TRBD1 (5 bases). The CDR3 totals 11 residues. Germline V gene sequence: CDR1 SEHNR, CDR2 FQNEAQ (reference sequence). V lost 5 bases and J lost 8, with 9 bases in between. CDR3 in amino acids: CASSRGGEAFF. In nucleotides, the CDR3 is TGTGCCAGCAGCCGGGGGGGAGAAGCTTTCTTT. Drawing the rest from reference TRBV7-9 and TRBJ1-1, the complete variable domain is DTGVSQNPRHKITKRGQNVTFRCDPISEHNRLYWYRQTLGQGPEFLTYFQNEAQLEKSRLLSDRFSAERPKGSFSTLEIQRTEQGDSAMYLCASSRGGEAFFGQGTRLTVV.

This rearrangement joins TRBV5-8 to TRBJ2-3; 10 bases are a match to TRBD1. CDR3 length: 16 amino acids. CDR1 is SGHTS and CDR2 is YDEGEE in the germline V gene. The ends lost 3 bases at V and 1 base at J; junction bases unmatched: 5. The CDR3 loop reads CASSSDRGLGTDTQYF. The CDR3 bases are TGTGCCAGCAGCTCAGACAGGGGGCTAGGCACAGATACGCAGTATTTT. Full variable domain (rest looked up from reference TRBV5-8 and TRBJ2-3): EAGVTQSPTHLIKTRGQQATLRCSPISGHTSVYWYQQALGLGLQFLLWYDEGEERNRGNFPPRFSGRQFPNYSSELNVNALELEDSALYLCASSSDRGLGTDTQYFGPGTRLTVL.

The CDR3 DNA reads TGTGCCAGCAGCCGCCAGGCCGGACTGGGAAGGAATGGTCACGAGCAGTACTTC. Its translation is CASSRQAGLGRNGHEQYF. This chain connects TRBV13 to TRBJ2-7, with D possibly TRBD2 on 5 matching bases. Germline values: CDR1 PRHDT, CDR2 FYEKMQ (reference sequence). The CDR3 totals 18 residues. Trimming pared 5 bases from V and 5 bases from J, leaving 28 bases between.

This clone has a single count. This chain joins TRBV2 and TRBJ2-2; D might be TRBD1 (5 bases). This CDR3 spans 14 amino acids. The V gene lost 8 bases and the J gene lost 7 bases, with 17 bases spanning the gap. Germline V gene lookup returns CDR1 SNHLY and CDR2 FYNNEI. CDR3 sequence: CASGIGQGYGELFF. CDR3 nucleotides: TGTGCCAGCGGTATCGGGCAGGGTTACGGGGAGCTGTTTTTT.

The J gene is TRBJ2-5, the V gene TRBV10-1; 8 bases match TRBD1. CDR1 is WNHNN and CDR2 is SYGVQD in the germline V gene (reference sequence). CDR3 length: 15 residues. Germline trimming cut 3 bases from V and 4 bases from J; bases unmatched to any gene: 7. In DNA, the CDR3 is TGCGCCAGCAGTGACGGGACAGGTTCGGGAGAGACCCAGTACTTC. This sequence encodes CASSDGTGSGETQYF.

The chain has TRBV6-5 and TRBJ1-3; TRBD1 might be the D (5 bases). CDR3 size: 13 residues. Germline V CDR1 and CDR2: MNHEY, SVGAGI. V lost 5 bases and J lost 6, with 11 bases in between. As DNA, the CDR3 is TGTGCCAGCAGTCCGGGGGACGTAAACACCATATATTTT. Residues: CASSPGDVNTIYF.

This chain connects TRBV4-1 to TRBJ1-4; TRBD1 might be the D (5 bases). This CDR3 comprises 15 residues. Germline V gene sequence: CDR1 MGHRA, CDR2 YSYEKL. V was pared by 8 bases and J by 10 bases, with 23 bases between. The CDR3 here is CASVRSWGEQGKLFF. The CDR3 region has the DNA TGCGCCAGCGTTCGGTCTTGGGGGGAGCAGGGAAAACTGTTTTTT.

The chain couples TRBV18 to TRBJ2-7; 8 positions agree with TRBD1. The CDR3 has 15 residues. Germline-derived CDR1 and CDR2 are KGHSH and LQKENI. V dropped 0 bases and J dropped 2; count of bases not matched to a gene: 3. The CDR3 is CASSPPTGDTYEQYF. CDR3 sequence (DNA): TGTGCCAGCTCACCACCGACAGGGGACACCTACGAGCAGTACTTC.

This chain links TRBV5-4 with TRBJ2-5; perhaps TRBD2 as D (6 bases). The germline gives CDR1 SGHNT, CDR2 YYREEE (reference sequence). The CDR3 has 15 residues. V was pared by 0 bases and J by 11 bases, with 20 bases between. CDR3 DNA: TGTGCCAGCAGCTTGGAAGGTCCCCAATCGGGGGAGCAGTACTTC. Translating it yields CASSLEGPQSGEQYF.

The rearrangement links TRBV9 to TRBJ1-1; tentatively, D is TRBD1 (5 bases). Germline V CDR1 and CDR2: SGDLS, YYNGEE. Trimming stripped 4 bases from V and 4 bases from J, with 14 bases between. The CDR3 sequence is 14 residues long. The CDR3 DNA reads TGTGCCAGCAGCCCTTCCGGGGGGAGCACTGAAGCTTTCTTT. Protein product: CASSPSGGSTEAFF. Variable domain in full (rest from reference TRBV9 and TRBJ1-1): DSGVTQTPKHLITATGQRVTLRCSPRSGDLSVYWYQQSLDQGLQFLIQYYNGEERAKGNILERFSAQQFPDLHSELNLSSLELGDSALYFCASSPSGGSTEAFFGQGTRLTVV.

The chain recombines TRBV11-2 with TRBJ2-3; D perhaps matches TRBD1 (7 bases). This CDR3 comprises 19 residues. Germline-derived CDR1 and CDR2 are SGHAT and FQNNGV. V lost 4 bases to trimming and J lost 2 bases, with 25 bases between them. Here the CDR3 reads CASSSGGLQGPRSTDTQYF. The CDR3 bases are TGTGCCAGCAGCTCAGGGGGACTTCAGGGTCCTCGATCCACAGATACGCAGTATTTT.

This chain connects TRBV7-2 to TRBJ2-1; TRBD1 might be the D (5 bases). This CDR3 is built from 17 residues. CDR1 SGHTA and CDR2 FQGNSA come from the germline V gene. The V and J ends lost 5 bases and 6 bases respectively, with 23 bases between them. The CDR3 DNA sequence: TGTGCCAGCAGCAAAGGGGCGAAAGGCCCTCGATCCAATGAGCAGTTCTTC. The encoded protein is CASSKGAKGPRSNEQFF.

This clone came up once. This chain links TRBV27 with TRBJ1-5, with 7 bases matching TRBD1. The J segment lost 2 bases and the V segment lost 7 bases, leaving 5 bases of the junction unmatched. CDR1 is MNHEY and CDR2 is SMNVEV in the germline V gene (reference sequence). The CDR3 spans 14 residues. The CDR3 bases are TGTGCCAGCAACCCCACAGGGGGCAATCAGCCCCAGCATTTT. This translates into CASNPTGGNQPQHF.

This chain connects TRBV6-5 to TRBJ2-7; 11 bases line up with TRBD2. Looked up from germline, CDR1 is MNHEY and CDR2 is SVGAGI. CDR3 length: 15 amino acids. V shed 0 bases and J 7 bases; nucleotides not matched to a gene: 5. CDR3 sequence (DNA): TGTGCCAGCAGTTACTCGACTAGCGGGATACGAGAGCAGTACTTC. Translating it yields CASSYSTSGIREQYF.

The rearrangement uses TRBV5-4 and TRBJ2-2; perhaps TRBD2 as D (7 bases). Trimming left V 0 bases short and J 4 bases short, with 10 bases between. Germline loops: CDR1 SGHNT, CDR2 YYREEE (reference sequence). The CDR3 sequence is 15 residues long. DNA of the CDR3: TGTGCCAGCAGCTTGGTGGGGGGGCGCACCGGGGAGCTGTTTTTT. This encodes CASSLVGGRTGELFF.

This clone was recorded once. V gene TRBV27 combines with J gene TRBJ1-2, with TRBD1 identical over 7 bases. The germline CDR1 and CDR2 sequences are MNHEY and SMNVEV (reference sequence). V was pared by 6 bases and J by 5 bases, with 21 bases of the junction left unmatched. The CDR3 length is 18 residues. The CDR3 region is CASSSSQGHYSNSYGYTF. Here the CDR3 DNA reads TGTGCCAGCAGCTCTTCACAGGGGCATTACTCAAACTCATATGGCTACACCTTC.

The chain carries TRBV5-1 and TRBJ1-1, with a possible D match to TRBD1 (6 bases). V was trimmed by 3 bases and J by 3 bases, leaving 18 bases between them. The CDR3 spans 16 residues. The germline gives CDR1 SGHRS, CDR2 YFSETQ. Here the CDR3 reads CASSYTTGKRDTEAFF. The CDR3 region has the DNA TGCGCCAGCAGCTATACCACAGGGAAGCGAGACACTGAAGCTTTCTTT.

V gene TRBV5-4 combines with J gene TRBJ1-1, with 7 bases fitting TRBD1. Per germline, CDR1 SGHNT and CDR2 YYREEE (reference sequence). V was pared by 4 bases and J by 1 base, with 4 bases of the junction left unmatched. The CDR3 loop spans 14 amino acids. The CDR3 loop reads CASSVRGANTEAFF. The DNA of the CDR3 is TGTGCCAGCAGCGTCAGGGGGGCGAACACTGAAGCTTTCTTT. The entire variable domain, with the rest obtained from reference TRBV5-4 and TRBJ1-1, is as follows: ETGVTQSPTHLIKTRGQQVTLRCSSQSGHNTVSWYQQALGQGPQFIFQYYREEENGRGNFPPRFSGLQFPNYSSELNVNALELDDSALYLCASSVRGANTEAFFGQGTRLTVV.

Only a few counts were recorded for this clone. The rearrangement joins TRBV16 to TRBJ1-5; D not resolved. In germline, CDR1 is KGHSY, CDR2 FQNENV. V lost 0 bases to trimming and J lost 2 bases, with 17 bases between them. The CDR3 is 18 amino acids. The CDR3 is CASSQSMESVSGNQPQHF. As DNA, the CDR3 is TGTGCCAGCAGCCAATCAATGGAGTCAGTCAGTGGCAATCAGCCCCAGCATTTT. Looking up the rest from reference TRBV16 and TRBJ1-5 gives the full variable domain: GEEVAQTPKHLVRGEGQKAKLYCAPIKGHSYVFWYQQVLKNEFKFLISFQNENVFDETGMPKERFSAKCLPNSPCSLEIQATKLEDSAVYFCASSQSMESVSGNQPQHFGDGTRLSIL.

The V call is TRBV7-9, the J call TRBJ1-2; 7 bases align to TRBD1. V lost 6 bases, J lost 1 base, and 2 bases stayed unmatched. This CDR3 is 13 amino acids long. CDR1 and CDR2 from the germline V gene are SEHNR and FQNEAQ (reference sequence). The CDR3 DNA sequence: TGTGCCAGCAGTCGGGACAGTAACTATGGCTACACCTTC. Translating gives CASSRDSNYGYTF.

CDR3 residues: CASSVGGRVETQYF. The CDR3, as DNA: TGTGCCAGCAGTGTGGGGGGGAGGGTGGAGACCCAGTACTTC. The rearrangement links TRBV2 to TRBJ2-5; 7 bases match TRBD2. The germline V gene encodes CDR1 SNHLY and CDR2 FYNNEI. This CDR3 spans 14 amino acids. Trimming at V came to 4 bases and at J to 5 bases, leaving 7 bases not matched to a gene.